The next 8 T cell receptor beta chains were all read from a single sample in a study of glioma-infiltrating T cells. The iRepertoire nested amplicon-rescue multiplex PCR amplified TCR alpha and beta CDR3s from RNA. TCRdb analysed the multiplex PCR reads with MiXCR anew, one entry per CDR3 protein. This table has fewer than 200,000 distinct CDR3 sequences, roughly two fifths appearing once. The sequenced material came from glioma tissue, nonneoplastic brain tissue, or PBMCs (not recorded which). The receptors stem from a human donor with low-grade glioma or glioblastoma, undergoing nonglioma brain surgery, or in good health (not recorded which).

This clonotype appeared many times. CDR3 sequence (DNA): TGTGCCAGCAGTTTATTTGGCTCAACTAATGAAAAACTGTTTTTT. Protein product: CASSLFGSTNEKLFF. V gene TRBV28 combines with J gene TRBJ1-4; D uncertain. This CDR3 is 15 amino acids long. Looked up from germline, CDR1 is MDHEN and CDR2 is SYDVKM. V lost 1 base and J lost 0, with 6 bases in between.

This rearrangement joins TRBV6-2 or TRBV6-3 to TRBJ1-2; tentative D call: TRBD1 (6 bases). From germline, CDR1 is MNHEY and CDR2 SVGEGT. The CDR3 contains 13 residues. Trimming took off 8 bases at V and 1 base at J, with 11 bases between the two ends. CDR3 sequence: CASSGHHNYGYTF. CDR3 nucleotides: TGTGCCAGCTCGGGACACCATAACTATGGCTACACCTTC.

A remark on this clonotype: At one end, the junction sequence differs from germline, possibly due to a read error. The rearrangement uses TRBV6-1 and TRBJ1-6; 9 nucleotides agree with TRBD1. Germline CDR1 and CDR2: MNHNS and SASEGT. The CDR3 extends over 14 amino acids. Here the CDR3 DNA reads TGCGCCGTACAGGGGGCCGCCTATAATTCACCCCTCAACTTT. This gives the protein CAVQGAAYNSPLNF.

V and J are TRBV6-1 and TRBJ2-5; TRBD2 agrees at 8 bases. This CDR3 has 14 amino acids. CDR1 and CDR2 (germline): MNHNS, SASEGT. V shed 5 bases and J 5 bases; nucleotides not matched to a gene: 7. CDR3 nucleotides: TGTGCCAGCAGTCGAAGCGGGAGCTGGGAGACCCAGTACTTC. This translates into CASSRSGSWETQYF.

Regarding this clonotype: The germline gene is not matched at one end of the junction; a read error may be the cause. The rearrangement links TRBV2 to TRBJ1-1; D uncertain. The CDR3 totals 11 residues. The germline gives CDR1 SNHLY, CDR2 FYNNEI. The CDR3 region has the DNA TGTGACAGCAAAGAGGACACTGAAGCTTTCTTT. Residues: CDSKEDTEAFF.

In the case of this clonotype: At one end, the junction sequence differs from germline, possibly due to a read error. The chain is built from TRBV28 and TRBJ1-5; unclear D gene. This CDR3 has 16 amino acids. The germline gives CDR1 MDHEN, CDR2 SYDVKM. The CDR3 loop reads CASRNGRVFRNQPRHF. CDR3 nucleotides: TGTGCCAGCAGAAATGGGAGGGTTTTTAGAAATCAGCCCCGGCATTTT.

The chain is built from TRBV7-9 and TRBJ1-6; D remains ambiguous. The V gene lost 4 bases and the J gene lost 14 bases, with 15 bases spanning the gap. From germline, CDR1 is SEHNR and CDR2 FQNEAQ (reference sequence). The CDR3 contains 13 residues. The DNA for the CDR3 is TGTGCCAGCAGCTCCAGACCCGAAGGGTCCCTCCACTTT. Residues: CASSSRPEGSLHF. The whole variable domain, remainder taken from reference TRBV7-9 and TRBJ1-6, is DTGVSQNPRHKITKRGQNVTFRCDPISEHNRLYWYRQTLGQGPEFLTYFQNEAQLEKSRLLSDRFSAERPKGSFSTLEIQRTEQGDSAMYLCASSSRPEGSLHFGNGTRLTVT.

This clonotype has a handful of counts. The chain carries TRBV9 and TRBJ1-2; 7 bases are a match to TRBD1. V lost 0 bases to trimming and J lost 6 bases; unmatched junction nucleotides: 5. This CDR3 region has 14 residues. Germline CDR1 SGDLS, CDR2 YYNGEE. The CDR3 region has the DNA TGTGCCAGCAGCGTAGAAATAGGGGGCAATGGCTACACCTTC. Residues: CASSVEIGGNGYTF.